The 20 T cell receptor beta chains reported below all come from one sample, sequenced in a study of shared clonotypes between healthy human individuals. TCRdb's table, derived via immunoSEQ multiplex PCR, lists solely in-frame clones and lacks some. This sample yields 450,000 to 600,000 clones, of which about 80% are seen a single time; approximately 12% belongs to the top ten. Sample: PBMCs. Source of these receptors: a woman in her thirties or forties in good health. Some clones in this sample may be carry-over from other donors' samples.

This sequence joins TRBV10-2 and TRBJ2-7, with 8 nucleotides matching TRBD2. This CDR3 spans 20 amino acids. V shed 0 bases, J shed 3 bases, and the junction held 19 bases outside the gene matches. CDR1 WSHSY and CDR2 SAAADI come from the germline V gene. The CDR3 DNA sequence: TGCGCCAGCAGTGAGTCTCGTCTGGTTTTCGCCGGGACTAGAAACTACGAGCAGTACTTC. Protein: CASSESRLVFAGTRNYEQYF.

This clone appeared once. The chain has TRBV28 and TRBJ2-7; D remains ambiguous. CDR3 length: 12 residues. V was cut by 5 bases and J by 4 bases, with 9 bases left in between. Germline-derived CDR1 and CDR2 are MDHEN and SYDVKM. The CDR3 nucleotides read TGTGCCAGCAGTCTCCCCCAGTACGAGCAGTACTTC. Residues: CASSLPQYEQYF.

The chain links TRBV10-3 to TRBJ2-5, with 9 bases lining up with TRBD2. CDR1 is ENHRY, CDR2 SYGVKD, per germline. This CDR3 is 15 amino acids long. V dropped 3 bases and J dropped 1; count of bases not matched to a gene: 3. The CDR3 here is CAISDSTSGQETQYF. Written as DNA, the CDR3 is TGTGCCATCAGTGATTCGACTAGCGGCCAAGAGACCCAGTACTTC.

The rearrangement joins TRBV5-1 to TRBJ2-2; 7 nucleotides match TRBD1. With 1 base clipped from V and 0 bases from J, the junction kept 3 bases outside the gene matches. Per germline, CDR1 SGHRS and CDR2 YFSETQ. This CDR3 comprises 16 residues. CDR3 DNA sequence: TGCGCCAGCAGCTTGAGTACAGGGGCGAACACCGGGGAGCTGTTTTTT. Residues: CASSLSTGANTGELFF.

The rearrangement uses TRBV7-2 and TRBJ2-3; 8 bases fit TRBD1. After removal of 4 bases from V and 0 bases from J, the junction contained 0 bases not matched to a gene. Per germline, CDR1 SGHTA and CDR2 FQGNSA. The CDR3 totals 14 residues. The CDR3 here is CASSWDRSTDTQYF. Here the CDR3 DNA reads TGTGCCAGCAGCTGGGACAGGAGCACAGATACGCAGTATTTT.

This clone was recorded a few times. The V call is TRBV6-5, the J call TRBJ2-2; no clear D gene. Germline loops: CDR1 MNHEY, CDR2 SVGAGI. The CDR3 has 13 residues. The V end lost 5 bases, the J end lost 0 bases, and 4 bases lay between the germline ends. CDR3 DNA sequence: TGTGCCAGCAGTAACACGAACACCGGGGAGCTGTTTTTT. Residues: CASSNTNTGELFF.

The chain links TRBV10-2 to TRBJ2-5; D gene unclear. This CDR3 has 14 residues. Germline values: CDR1 WSHSY, CDR2 SAAADI. Trimming pared 2 bases from V and 7 bases from J, leaving 14 bases between. The CDR3 spells CASSEDAGRATQYF. The CDR3 region has the DNA TGCGCCAGCAGTGAGGACGCTGGACGTGCGACCCAGTACTTC.

This chain links TRBV6-1 with TRBJ1-2; D is ambiguous. Germline-derived CDR1 and CDR2 are MNHNS and SASEGT. The CDR3 has 11 amino acids. V was pared by 2 bases and J by 8 bases, with 6 bases between. The DNA for the CDR3 is TGTGCCAGCAGTGAATACAGCGGCTACACCTTC. This gives the protein CASSEYSGYTF.

The chain combines TRBV7-7 with TRBJ1-1; D remains unclear. The CDR3 is 13 amino acids. Germline CDR1 is SSHAT and CDR2 is FNYEAQ (reference sequence). The germline V and J ends were trimmed by 11 bases and 0 bases, with 13 bases remaining between them. CDR3 amino acids: CAHVGELNTEAFF. CDR3 bases: TGTGCCCACGTAGGAGAATTGAACACTGAAGCTTTCTTT. The variable domain in full, with the rest retrieved from reference TRBV7-7 and TRBJ1-1, is GAGVSQSPRYKVTKRGQDVTLRCDPISSHATLYWYQQALGQGPEFLTYFNYEAQPDKSGLPSDRFSAERPEGSISTLTIQRTEQRDSAMYRCAHVGELNTEAFFGQGTRLTVV.

V usage is TRBV10-1 and J usage is TRBJ2-1, with TRBD2 matching 9 bases. The CDR3 sequence is 15 residues long. Unmatched junction bases numbered 6, after V lost 4 bases and J lost 5 bases. Germline CDR1 reads WNHNN; CDR2 reads SYGVQD (reference sequence). CDR3 loop: CASSGAGGPNNEQFF. DNA for the CDR3: TGCGCCAGCAGTGGAGCGGGAGGCCCAAACAATGAGCAGTTCTTC.

The chain employs TRBV5-5 and TRBJ2-7; D possibly corresponds to TRBD1 (6 bases). CDR3 size: 13 residues. The V end was cut by 5 bases, the J end by 0 bases, with 9 bases between. Germline CDR1 and CDR2: SGHKS and YYEKEE (reference sequence). The CDR3 is CASRGQSSYEQYF. CDR3 bases: TGTGCCAGCAGAGGACAGAGCTCCTACGAGCAGTACTTC. Combining the CDR3 with reference TRBV5-5 and TRBJ2-7 gives the whole variable domain DAGVTQSPTHLIKTRGQQVTLRCSPISGHKSVSWYQQVLGQGPQFIFQYYEKEERGRGNFPDRFSARQFPNYSSELNVNALLLGDSALYLCASRGQSSYEQYFGPGTRLTVT.

The chain links TRBV5-4 to TRBJ2-1; D gene ambiguous. The CDR3 contains 16 residues. The V gene's germline CDR1 is SGHNT and CDR2 YYREEE (reference sequence). Trimming removed 0 bases from V and 0 bases from J, with 10 bases in between. The CDR3 DNA reads TGTGCCAGCAGCTTGGTGTTGGGCAGCTCCTACAATGAGCAGTTCTTC. Amino acids: CASSLVLGSSYNEQFF.

The chain has TRBV5-8 and TRBJ2-4, with 9 bases lining up with TRBD1. V trimming: 1 base; J trimming: 4 bases; junction bases outside the gene matches: 3. Looked up from germline, CDR1 is SGHTS and CDR2 is YDEGEE. This CDR3 spans 15 amino acids. The CDR3 bases are TGTGCCAGCAGCTTGCGGACAGGGGCAAAAAACATTCAGTACTTC. It encodes CASSLRTGAKNIQYF.

The rearrangement links TRBV11-3 to TRBJ2-3; no reliable D call. The CDR3 covers 13 residues. CDR1 and CDR2 from the germline V gene are SGHNT and YENEEA. Trimming took 5 bases from V and 5 from J, leaving 11 bases between them. The CDR3: CASSHLTGDTQYF. The CDR3, as DNA: TGTGCCAGCAGCCATTTAACGGGAGATACGCAGTATTTT. Based on the CDR3 plus reference TRBV11-3 and TRBJ2-3, the full variable domain is EAGVVQSPRYKIIEKKQPVAFWCNPISGHNTLYWYLQNLGQGPELLIRYENEEAVDDSQLPKDRFSAERLKGVDSTLKIQPAELGDSAVYLCASSHLTGDTQYFGPGTRLTVL.

In its sample, this clone was seen once. The rearrangement joins TRBV23-1 to TRBJ1-1; possibly TRBD1 for D (5 bases). TRBV23-1 is known as an ORF, though its function is uncertain. V was pared by 0 bases and J by 5 bases, with 13 bases between. The CDR3 covers 15 residues. Here the CDR3 DNA reads TGCGCCAGCAGTCAATCCGGGGGTAGTAGGACTGAAGCTTTCTTT. Its translation is CASSQSGGSRTEAFF.

Note on this clone: A read error is the likely source, as a far larger clone sits one nucleotide away. This chain links TRBV28 with TRBJ2-5; no reliable D call. This CDR3 is built from 14 residues. Germline V CDR1 and CDR2: MDHEN, SYDVKM. In DNA, the CDR3 is TGTGCCAGCAGTTCCCGAGACGAAGGAGAGGCCCAGTACTTC. It encodes CASSSRDEGEAQYF.

This clone was observed a single time. The rearrangement uses TRBV2 and TRBJ1-2; TRBD1 aligns across 8 bases. CDR3 length: 13 amino acids. Germline values: CDR1 SNHLY, CDR2 FYNNEI. The junction had 3 bases not matched to a gene; V was cut back by 3 bases and J by 6 bases. The CDR3 spells CASSETGADGYTF. CDR3 coding DNA: TGTGCCAGCAGTGAGACAGGGGCCGATGGCTACACCTTC.

The chain has TRBV18 and TRBJ1-1; 8 bases line up with TRBD1. Unmatched junction bases numbered 21, after V lost 5 bases and J lost 10 bases. The length of the CDR3 is 17 residues. Germline CDR1 KGHSH, CDR2 LQKENI. CDR3 sequence reads: CASSSRLDRDRISGAFF. CDR3 bases: TGTGCCAGCTCATCCCGTTTAGACCGGGACAGGATTTCGGGAGCTTTCTTT.

The chain joins TRBV28 to TRBJ1-4, with D unresolved. This CDR3 has 13 residues. V was cut by 3 bases and J by 6 bases, with 8 bases left in between. Germline CDR1 is MDHEN and CDR2 is SYDVKM. DNA for the CDR3: TGTGCCAGCAGTTTGCCGGGGTATGAAAAACTGTTTTTT. This gives the protein CASSLPGYEKLFF.

The chain carries TRBV10-3 and TRBJ2-2, with D maybe TRBD2 (5 bases). The CDR3 length is 12 residues. V dropped 8 bases and J dropped 9 bases, with 13 bases sitting between them. The germline gives CDR1 ENHRY, CDR2 SYGVKD. CDR3 nucleotide sequence: TGTGCCATCGGAGGCCGCGCCCGGGAGCTGTTTTTT. Protein sequence: CAIGGRARELFF.